A selection of T cell receptor beta chains follows, all from one sample in a study of vaccination effects on CD4 cells after COVID-19. Their antigen targets remain unknown. Method: immunoSEQ multiplex PCR; TCRdb's copy keeps in-frame clones and lacks some. The sample includes about 41,000 clones, 77% of them seen just once. This sample comprised CD4+ T cells from PBMCs cultured with HCoV-NL63 spike peptides, obtained before COVID-19 vaccination. These receptors came from a human donor who received a COVID-19 vaccine. Both conserved end residues are trimmed from each CDR3. The D gene is left open where the match is weak. Expanded clones get a size class; other rows say once, few or many, or leave the size out.

cdr3_length j_call d_call v_call clone_size cdr3_aa
13 TRBJ2-5 - TRBV24-1 - ATSDNRRISETQY
11 TRBJ1-1 - TRBV7-9 - ASSFGEGTEAF
12 TRBJ1-1 - TRBV18 once ASSLGQDHTEAF
10 TRBJ1-2 - TRBV7-9 - ASSSQRDGYT
11 TRBJ1-2 TRBD1 TRBV3-1/TRBV3-2 - ASRGDSGHGYT
12 TRBJ1-6 - TRBV5-8 once ASSLGAQGSPLH
14 TRBJ1-5 - TRBV2 - ASSEALQGSNQPQH
12 TRBJ2-5 - TRBV5-1 - ASSREAKGETQY
13 TRBJ1-2 TRBD1 TRBV6-5 - ASRAGTGVDYGYT
11 TRBJ1-2 TRBD1 TRBV12-3/TRBV12-4 - ASSFPGGFGYT
13 TRBJ2-2 TRBD2 TRBV6-6 - ASSYRGLVDGELF
8 TRBJ2-5 - TRBV20-1 - SAGGETQY
14 TRBJ1-3 - TRBV18 - ASSPIPNSAGNTIY
11 TRBJ2-5 TRBD1 TRBV11-2 - AVGQVFGETQY
14 TRBJ2-3 TRBD2 TRBV7-9 - ASSLAAGVGTDTQY
11 TRBJ2-6 - TRBV18 - ASSISGANVLT
12 TRBJ2-5 - TRBV27 - ASSLGYEGETQY
16 TRBJ2-4 TRBD2 TRBV3-1/TRBV3-2 - ASSFTSGVPLAKNIQY
16 TRBJ2-1 - TRBV7-3 - ASSLSPMGWDQNNEQF
12 TRBJ1-2 - TRBV7-3 - ASSPMPGYHGYT
16 TRBJ1-4 TRBD1 TRBV7-2 - ASSLAGTGGPTNEKLF